This T cell receptor beta chain is drawn from a study of identical twins. Study observations and caveats: Out-of-frame alpha sequences that twins shared showed excess low generation probability. Out-of-frame beta chain sequences displayed weaker excess sharing between twins.

Germline CDR1 reads SGHDT; CDR2 reads YYEEEE. The CDR3 is 17 amino acids. The germline V and J ends were trimmed by 4 bases and 4 bases, with 22 bases remaining between them. A universal primer site was incorporated via template switching, and the cDNA contained unique molecular identifiers. TCRdb called the 5' RACE reads again in MiXCR, with one record for every CDR3 protein. The repertoire consists of about 690,000 distinct CDR3 sequences, with 6.1% occurring once and the leading ten covering approximately 1.6%. A few counts support this clonotype. As yet, its antigen is unknown. V is TRBV5-6 and J is TRBJ2-3; D is possibly TRBD2 (7 bases). This sequence was found in a man aged 18 to 29 in good health. Sequences were obtained from naive T cells sorted from blood. This CDR3 reads CASSPGGGLALADTQYF. The CDR3 nucleotides read TGTGCCAGCAGCCCTGGGGGGGGGCTAGCATTGGCAGATACGCAGTATTTT.